The 7 T cell receptor beta chains below were found in one sample sequenced in a study of CD8 T cells in Susac syndrome. Random hexamers primed reverse transcription of about 0.45 to 1 ug RNA. TCRdb re-analysed the immunoSEQ multiplex PCR reads in MiXCR, keeping a single row per CDR3 protein. The sample includes hundreds of thousands of distinct CDR3 sequences, over 75% of them seen just once. Sample: CD8+ T cells from PBMCs. These receptors all come from a human donor with multiple sclerosis.

The V and J genes are TRBV30 and TRBJ1-1; possibly TRBD1 for D (5 bases). The CDR3 extends over 13 amino acids. Germline-derived CDR1 and CDR2 are GTSNPN and SVGIG (reference sequence). The V and J ends lost 2 bases and 1 base respectively, with 8 bases between them. CDR3 residues: CAWSLGQNTEAFF. DNA of the CDR3: TGTGCCTGGAGTTTAGGACAGAACACTGAAGCTTTCTTT.

The chain combines TRBV2 with TRBJ2-1, with 14 positions matching TRBD2. Trimming removed 4 bases from V and 6 bases from J; junction bases left unmatched: 2. Germline CDR1 SNHLY, CDR2 FYNNEI. The CDR3 length is 15 residues. In DNA form, the CDR3 reads TGTGCCAGCAGTGGGGGACTAGCGGGAGTCAATGAGCAGTTCTTC. This encodes CASSGGLAGVNEQFF.

The chain is built from TRBV19 and TRBJ2-1; D gene uncertain. The V end lost 3 bases, the J end lost 9 bases, and 12 bases lay between the germline ends. In germline, CDR1 is LNHDA, CDR2 SQIVND (reference sequence). This CDR3 contains 13 residues. The CDR3 coding sequence is TGTGCCAGTAGTATTCCCCCGTGGGGTGAGCAGTTCTTC. Protein sequence: CASSIPPWGEQFF.

The V and J genes are TRBV9 and TRBJ2-2, with D tentatively TRBD1 (5 bases). V lost 3 bases and J 1 base, leaving 13 bases between the germline ends. The CDR3 extends over 16 amino acids. Germline CDR1 and CDR2: SGDLS and YYNGEE. CDR3 DNA sequence: TGTGCCAGCAGCGGTGCAGGGTGGGGGAACACCGGGGAGCTGTTTTTT. Translated: CASSGAGWGNTGELFF.

This chain uses TRBV20-1 with TRBJ2-5; 7 bases line up with TRBD1. This CDR3 has 15 amino acids. Germline trimming cut 5 bases from V and 0 bases from J; bases unmatched to any gene: 9. From germline, CDR1 is DFQATT and CDR2 SNEGSKA (reference sequence). CDR3 amino acids: CSAPPGTAYQETQYF. CDR3 in DNA: TGCAGTGCTCCACCCGGGACAGCGTACCAAGAGACCCAGTACTTC.

V usage is TRBV27 and J usage is TRBJ2-1, with 14 bases fitting TRBD2. CDR1 is MNHEY and CDR2 is SMNVEV in the germline V gene (reference sequence). Losses at the gene ends were 2 bases for V and 8 bases for J; bases not matched to a gene: 5. CDR3 length: 16 residues. The CDR3 bases are TGTGCCAGCAGTTTAGGGACTAGCGGGAGTCGGGATGAGCAGTTCTTC. Its protein is CASSLGTSGSRDEQFF.

The sample holds one count of this clonotype. The chain couples TRBV20-1 to TRBJ2-1; TRBD2 matches at 8 bases. The CDR3 is made up of 15 amino acids. V dropped 3 bases and J dropped 4; count of bases not matched to a gene: 8. Germline CDR1 reads DFQATT; CDR2 reads SNEGSKA (reference sequence). The DNA of the CDR3 is TGCAGTGCTAGCCCGAGGACTAGCCCTTACAATGAGCAGTTCTTC. It encodes CSASPRTSPYNEQFF.